This note documents a single T cell receptor beta chain sequence. Its antigen is unknown. Data came from immunoSEQ multiplex PCR; TCRdb stores just in-frame clones and leaves some out. The profile shows some 110,000 clones, around nine tenths of them singletons. V lost 3 bases and J lost 6, with 12 bases in between. The CDR3 spans 14 residues. Per germline, CDR1 SGHTA and CDR2 FQGTGA. The data were obtained in a study of graft-versus-host responses after intestinal transplantation. Turning to the study itself: Induction using anti-thymocyte globulin, followed by tacrolimus and steroids for around 3 years, was given to all recipients.

The source of this sequence is a human donor who was the organ donor for an intestinal transplant. The chain recombines TRBV7-3 with TRBJ2-1, with TRBD2 as a possible D gene (6 bases). This sample comprised unstimulated CD4+ T cells sorted from spleen or lymph node cells, obtained before transplant. CDR3 protein: CASSFSGRPNEQFF. The CDR3 nucleotides are TGTGCCAGCAGCTTCAGCGGGCGCCCCAATGAGCAGTTCTTC.